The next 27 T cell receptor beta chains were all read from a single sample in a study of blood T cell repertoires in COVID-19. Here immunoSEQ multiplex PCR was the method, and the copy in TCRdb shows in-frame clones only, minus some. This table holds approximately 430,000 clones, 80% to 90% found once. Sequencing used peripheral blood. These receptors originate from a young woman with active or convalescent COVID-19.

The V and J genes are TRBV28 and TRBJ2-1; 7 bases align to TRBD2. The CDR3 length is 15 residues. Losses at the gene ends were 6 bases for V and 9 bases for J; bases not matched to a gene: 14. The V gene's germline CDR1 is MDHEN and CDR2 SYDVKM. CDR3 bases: TGTGCCAGCAGCACGCAGATGGGGAGGGCCTCTGAGCAGTTCTTC. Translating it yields CASSTQMGRASEQFF.

CDR3 in DNA: TGTGCCAGTAGTGTACAGGGGTCCGATTCACCCCTCCACTTT. Amino acids: CASSVQGSDSPLHF. The V call is TRBV19, the J call TRBJ1-6, with 7 bases lining up with TRBD1. V gave up 5 bases and J gave up 8 bases; unmatched junction bases: 6. CDR1 is LNHDA, CDR2 SQIVND, per germline (reference sequence). CDR3 length: 14 amino acids.

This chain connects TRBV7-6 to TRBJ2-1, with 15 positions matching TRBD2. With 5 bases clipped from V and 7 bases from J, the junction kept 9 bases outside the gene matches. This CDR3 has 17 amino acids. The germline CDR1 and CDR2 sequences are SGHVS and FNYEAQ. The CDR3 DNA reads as TGTGCCAGCAGCCCGGGACTAGCGGGAGGAGCAGTAAATGAGCAGTTCTTC. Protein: CASSPGLAGGAVNEQFF. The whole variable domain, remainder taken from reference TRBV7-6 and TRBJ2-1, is GAGVSQSPRYKVTKRGQDVALRCDPISGHVSLYWYRQALGQGPEFLTYFNYEAQQDKSGLPNDRFSAERPEGSISTLTIQRTEQRDSAMYRCASSPGLAGGAVNEQFFGPGTRLTVL.

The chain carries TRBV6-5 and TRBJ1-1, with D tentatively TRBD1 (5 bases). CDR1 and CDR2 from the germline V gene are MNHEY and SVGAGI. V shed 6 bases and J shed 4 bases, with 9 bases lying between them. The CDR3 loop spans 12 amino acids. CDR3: CASRADSTEAFF. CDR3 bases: TGTGCCAGCAGAGCTGACAGCACTGAAGCTTTCTTT.

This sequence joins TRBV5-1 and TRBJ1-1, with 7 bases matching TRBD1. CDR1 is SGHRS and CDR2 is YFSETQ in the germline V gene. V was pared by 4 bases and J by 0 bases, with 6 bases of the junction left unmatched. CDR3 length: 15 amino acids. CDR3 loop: CASSGGQAMNTEAFF. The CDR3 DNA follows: TGCGCCAGCAGCGGCGGACAGGCGATGAACACTGAAGCTTTCTTT.

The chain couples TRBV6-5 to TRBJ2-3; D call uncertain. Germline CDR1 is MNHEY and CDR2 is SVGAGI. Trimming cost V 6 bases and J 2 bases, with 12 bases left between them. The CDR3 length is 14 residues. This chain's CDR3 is CASSRPTFTDTQYF. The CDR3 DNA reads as TGTGCCAGCAGCCGCCCCACTTTCACAGATACGCAGTATTTT.

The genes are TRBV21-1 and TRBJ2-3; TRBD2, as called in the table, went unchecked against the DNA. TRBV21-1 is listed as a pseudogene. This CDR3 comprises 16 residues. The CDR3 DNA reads TGTGCCAGCAGCAAGCGACTAGCGGAGTTCACAGATACGCAGTATTTT. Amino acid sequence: CASSKRLAEFTDTQYF.

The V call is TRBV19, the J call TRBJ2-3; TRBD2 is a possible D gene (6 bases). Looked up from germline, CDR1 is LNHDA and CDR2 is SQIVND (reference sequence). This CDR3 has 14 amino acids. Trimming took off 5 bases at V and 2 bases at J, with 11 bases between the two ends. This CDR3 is CASSAEGLTDTQYF. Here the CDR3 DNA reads TGTGCCAGTAGTGCCGAGGGACTCACAGATACGCAGTATTTT. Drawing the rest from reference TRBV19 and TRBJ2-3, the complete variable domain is DGGITQSPKYLFRKEGQNVTLSCEQNLNHDAMYWYRQDPGQGLRLIYYSQIVNDFQKGDIAEGYSVSREKKESFPLTVTSAQKNPTAFYLCASSAEGLTDTQYFGPGTRLTVL.

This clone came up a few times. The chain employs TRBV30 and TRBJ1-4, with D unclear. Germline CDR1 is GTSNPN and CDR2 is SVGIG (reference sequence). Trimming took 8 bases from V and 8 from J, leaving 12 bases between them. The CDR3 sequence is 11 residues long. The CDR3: CAGSEGEKLFF. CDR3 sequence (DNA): TGTGCCGGGTCGGAGGGAGAAAAACTGTTTTTT.

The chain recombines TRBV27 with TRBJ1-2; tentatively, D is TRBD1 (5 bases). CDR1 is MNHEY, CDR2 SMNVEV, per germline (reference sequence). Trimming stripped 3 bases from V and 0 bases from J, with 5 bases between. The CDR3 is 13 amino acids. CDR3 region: CASSLDTNYGYTF. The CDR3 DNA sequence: TGTGCCAGCAGTTTGGACACTAACTATGGCTACACCTTC.

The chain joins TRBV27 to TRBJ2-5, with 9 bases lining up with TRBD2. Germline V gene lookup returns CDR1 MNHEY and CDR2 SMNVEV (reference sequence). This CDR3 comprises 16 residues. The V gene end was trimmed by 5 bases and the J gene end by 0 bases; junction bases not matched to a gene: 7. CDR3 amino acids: CASSPTLAGNQETQYF. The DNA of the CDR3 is TGTGCCAGCAGTCCCACACTAGCGGGCAACCAAGAGACCCAGTACTTC.

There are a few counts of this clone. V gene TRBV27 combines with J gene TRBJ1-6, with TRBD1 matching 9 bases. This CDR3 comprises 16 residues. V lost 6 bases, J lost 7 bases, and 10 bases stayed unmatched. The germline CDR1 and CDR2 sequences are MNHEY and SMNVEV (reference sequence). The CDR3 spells CASSPTDRGYNSPLHF. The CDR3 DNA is TGTGCCAGCAGCCCAACGGACAGGGGCTACAATTCACCCCTCCACTTT.

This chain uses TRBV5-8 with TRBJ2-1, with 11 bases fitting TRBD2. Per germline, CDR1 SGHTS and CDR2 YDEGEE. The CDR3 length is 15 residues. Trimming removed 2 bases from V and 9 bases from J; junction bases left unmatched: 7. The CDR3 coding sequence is TGTGCCAGCAGCTTATCTCCGGGACTAGCGGTTGAGCAGTTCTTC. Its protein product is CASSLSPGLAVEQFF.

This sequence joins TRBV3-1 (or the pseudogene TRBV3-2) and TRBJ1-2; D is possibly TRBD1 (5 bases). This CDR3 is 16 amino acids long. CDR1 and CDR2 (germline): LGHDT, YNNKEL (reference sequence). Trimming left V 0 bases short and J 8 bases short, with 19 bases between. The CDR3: CASSQEVSGIERGYTF. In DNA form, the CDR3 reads TGTGCCAGCAGCCAAGAGGTTTCAGGGATTGAAAGAGGCTACACCTTC.

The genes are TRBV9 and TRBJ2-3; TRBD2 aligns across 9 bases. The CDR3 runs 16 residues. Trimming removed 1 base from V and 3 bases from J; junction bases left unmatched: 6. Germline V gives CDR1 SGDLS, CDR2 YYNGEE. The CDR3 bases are TGTGCCAGCAGCGTATTAGCGGGAGTTTCGACAGATACGCAGTATTTT. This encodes CASSVLAGVSTDTQYF. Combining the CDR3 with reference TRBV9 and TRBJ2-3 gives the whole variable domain DSGVTQTPKHLITATGQRVTLRCSPRSGDLSVYWYQQSLDQGLQFLIQYYNGEERAKGNILERFSAQQFPDLHSELNLSSLELGDSALYFCASSVLAGVSTDTQYFGPGTRLTVL.

CDR3 loop: CASRRNGQGNSPLHF. CDR3 bases: TGTGCCAGCAGGAGGAACGGACAGGGTAATTCACCCCTCCACTTT. The chain recombines TRBV2 with TRBJ1-6; 8 bases fit TRBD1. The CDR3 covers 15 residues. V gave up 6 bases and J gave up 6 bases; unmatched junction bases: 7. Germline V CDR1 and CDR2: SNHLY, FYNNEI.

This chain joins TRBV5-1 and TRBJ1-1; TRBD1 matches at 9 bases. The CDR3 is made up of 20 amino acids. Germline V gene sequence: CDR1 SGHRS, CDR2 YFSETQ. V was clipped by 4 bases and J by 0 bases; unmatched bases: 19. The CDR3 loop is CASSIGQGTVPSRVNTEAFF. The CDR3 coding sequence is TGCGCCAGCAGCATAGGACAGGGGACCGTCCCCTCTAGGGTGAACACTGAAGCTTTCTTT. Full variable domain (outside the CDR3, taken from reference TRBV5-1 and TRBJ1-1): KAGVTQTPRYLIKTRGQQVTLSCSPISGHRSVSWYQQTPGQGLQFLFEYFSETQRNKGNFPGRFSGRQFSNSRSEMNVSTLELGDSALYLCASSIGQGTVPSRVNTEAFFGQGTRLTVV.

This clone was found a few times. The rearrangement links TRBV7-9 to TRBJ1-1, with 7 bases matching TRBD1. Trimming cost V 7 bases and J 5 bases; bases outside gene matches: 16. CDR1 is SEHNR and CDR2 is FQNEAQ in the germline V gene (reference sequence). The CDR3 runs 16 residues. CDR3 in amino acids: CASTPNLGQVRTEAFF. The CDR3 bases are TGTGCCAGCACCCCAAATCTTGGACAGGTTCGAACTGAAGCTTTCTTT.

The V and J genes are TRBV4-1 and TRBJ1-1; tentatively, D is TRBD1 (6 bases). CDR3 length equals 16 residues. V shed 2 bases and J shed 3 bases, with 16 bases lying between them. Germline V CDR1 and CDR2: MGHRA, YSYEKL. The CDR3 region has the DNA TGCGCCAGCAGCCAACGGGGGAGGGGGTTAGACACTGAAGCTTTCTTT. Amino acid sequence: CASSQRGRGLDTEAFF.

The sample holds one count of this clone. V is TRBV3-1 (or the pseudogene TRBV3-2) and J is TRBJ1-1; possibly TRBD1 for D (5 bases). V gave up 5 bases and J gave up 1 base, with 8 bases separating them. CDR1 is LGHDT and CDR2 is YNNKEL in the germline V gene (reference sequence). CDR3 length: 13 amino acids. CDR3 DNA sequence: TGTGCCAGCAGCTCCGACAGGAACACTGAAGCTTTCTTT. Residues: CASSSDRNTEAFF.

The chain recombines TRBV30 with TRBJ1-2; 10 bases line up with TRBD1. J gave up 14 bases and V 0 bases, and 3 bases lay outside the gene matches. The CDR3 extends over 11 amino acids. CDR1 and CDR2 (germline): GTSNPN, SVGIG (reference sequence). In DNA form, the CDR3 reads TGTGCCTGGAGTGTAGGGACAGGGGATACCTTC. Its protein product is CAWSVGTGDTF.

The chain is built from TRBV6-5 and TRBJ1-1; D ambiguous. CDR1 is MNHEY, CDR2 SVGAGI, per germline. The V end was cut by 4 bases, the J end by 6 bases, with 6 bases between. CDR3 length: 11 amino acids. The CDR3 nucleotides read TGTGCCAGCAGTTCTGAGGCTGAAGCTTTCTTT. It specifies CASSSEAEAFF.

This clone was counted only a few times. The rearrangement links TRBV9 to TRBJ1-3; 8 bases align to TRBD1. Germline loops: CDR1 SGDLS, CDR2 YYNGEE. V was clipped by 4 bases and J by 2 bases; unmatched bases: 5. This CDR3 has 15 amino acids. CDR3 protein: CASSHGQGPGNTIYF. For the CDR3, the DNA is TGTGCCAGCAGCCACGGACAGGGACCTGGAAACACCATATATTTT.

For the CDR3, the DNA is TGTGCCAGCAGCCGCGGGGACAGCTATTATCAGCCCCAGCATTTT. Encoded protein: CASSRGDSYYQPQHF. The rearrangement uses TRBV5-5 and TRBJ1-5; 7 bases align to TRBD1. CDR1 is SGHKS and CDR2 is YYEKEE in the germline V gene (reference sequence). J lost 5 bases, V lost 4 bases, and 9 bases had no gene match. The CDR3 length is 15 residues.

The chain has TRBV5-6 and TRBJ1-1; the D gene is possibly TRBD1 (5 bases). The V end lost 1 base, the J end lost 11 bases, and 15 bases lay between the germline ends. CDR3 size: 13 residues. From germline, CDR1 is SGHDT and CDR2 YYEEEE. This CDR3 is CASSLWGTPRAFF. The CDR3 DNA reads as TGTGCCAGCAGCTTGTGGGGGACTCCTCGCGCTTTCTTT.

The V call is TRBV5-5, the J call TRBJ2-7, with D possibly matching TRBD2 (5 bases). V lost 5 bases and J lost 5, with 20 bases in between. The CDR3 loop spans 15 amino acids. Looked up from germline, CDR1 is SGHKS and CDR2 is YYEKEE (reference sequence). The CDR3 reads CASSSLRAGVNEQYF. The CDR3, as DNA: TGTGCCAGCAGTTCGCTGAGGGCTGGAGTTAACGAGCAGTACTTC.

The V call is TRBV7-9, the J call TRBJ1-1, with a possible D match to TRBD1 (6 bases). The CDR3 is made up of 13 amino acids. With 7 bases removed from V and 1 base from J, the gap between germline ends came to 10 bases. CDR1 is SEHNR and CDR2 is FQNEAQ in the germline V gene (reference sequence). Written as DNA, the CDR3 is TGTGCCAGCAACCAGGGGCGGAACACTGAAGCTTTCTTT. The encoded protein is CASNQGRNTEAFF.